Shown below are 30 T cell receptor beta chains from a single sample sequenced in a study of vaccination effects on CD4 cells after COVID-19. ViraFEST expansion of antigen-specific CD4+ T cells with viral peptide pools preceded sequencing. With 10 to 11 days of culture completed, CD4+ T cells were isolated. This individual contracted SARS-CoV-2 between March and December 2020, as verified by PCR. Either the mRNA-1273 or the BNT162b2 vaccine was given to participants as two doses. These TCRs are of unknown antigen specificity. TCRdb's copy holds only in-frame clones and misses some; the assay was immunoSEQ multiplex PCR. Among 11,000 to 15,000 clones listed, around 80% were seen once. The specimen comprised CD4+ T cells from PBMCs cultured with SARS-CoV-2 spike peptides, sampled after COVID-19 vaccination. These receptors all come from a human donor who had a prior SARS-CoV-2 infection.

In DNA form, the CDR3 reads TGTGCCAGCAGCTCCCAGAGGTCTAGCACAGATACGCAGTATTTT. This translates into CASSSQRSSTDTQYF. The chain links TRBV11-3 to TRBJ2-3; D is unresolved. The CDR3 contains 15 residues. Germline CDR1 and CDR2: SGHNT and YENEEA. The V gene lost 4 bases and the J gene lost 0 bases, with 11 bases spanning the gap.

The CDR3 DNA follows: TGTGCCACCAGCAGAGCTCTAGATCCAGCTGAGCAGTTCTTC. This codes for CATSRALDPAEQFF. This rearrangement joins TRBV15 to TRBJ2-1; D gene ambiguous. Trimming removed 1 base from V and 9 bases from J, with 13 bases in between. This CDR3 has 14 amino acids. Germline loops: CDR1 LNHNV, CDR2 YYDKDF (reference sequence).

Judged by abundance, this clone is medium-sized (0.01 to 0.1%). The chain recombines TRBV6-6 with TRBJ2-7; D gene uncertain. The V end was cut by 0 bases, the J end by 3 bases, with 6 bases between. CDR3 size: 13 residues. The germline V gene has CDR1 MNHNY and CDR2 SVGAGI (reference sequence). The chain's CDR3 is CASSYSLIYEQYF. In DNA, the CDR3 is TGTGCCAGCAGTTACTCGTTGATCTACGAGCAGTACTTC.

The chain has TRBV6-1 and TRBJ2-1; the D is unclear. CDR1 MNHNS and CDR2 SASEGT come from the germline V gene. Trimming left V 3 bases short and J 0 bases short, with 12 bases between. The CDR3 extends over 16 amino acids. CDR3 sequence (DNA): TGTGCCAGCAGTGACGTGGGGTTGAGCTCCTACAATGAGCAGTTCTTC. It is translated as CASSDVGLSSYNEQFF.

The chain couples TRBV3-1 (or the pseudogene TRBV3-2) to TRBJ2-2, with 8 positions matching TRBD1. CDR3 length: 15 residues. After removal of 4 bases from V and 4 bases from J, the junction contained 5 bases not matched to a gene. CDR1 is LGHDT, CDR2 YNNKEL, per germline (reference sequence). CDR3 DNA: TGTGCCAGCAGCCGAACCGGGACAGGCACCGGGGAGCTGTTTTTT. Protein: CASSRTGTGTGELFF.

The chain employs TRBV7-8 and TRBJ1-5; D gene uncertain. V was cut by 0 bases and J by 6 bases, with 9 bases left in between. The CDR3 consists of 14 residues. Germline CDR1 SGHVS, CDR2 FQNEAQ. The CDR3 loop reads CASSLAKVTQPQHF. The CDR3, as DNA: TGTGCCAGCAGCTTAGCGAAAGTTACTCAGCCCCAGCATTTT. Supplemented by reference TRBV7-8 and TRBJ1-5, the full variable domain reads GAGVSQSPRYKVAKRGQDVALRCDPISGHVSLFWYQQALGQGPEFLTYFQNEAQLDKSGLPSDRFFAERPEGSVSTLKIQRTQQEDSAVYLCASSLAKVTQPQHFGDGTRLSIL.

The CDR3 coding sequence is TGTGCCAGCAGCAGACAGGACACAGATACGCAGTATTTT. Encoded protein: CASSRQDTDTQYF. The gene calls are TRBV6-5 and TRBJ2-3; D perhaps matches TRBD1 (6 bases). CDR3 length: 13 amino acids. Looked up from germline, CDR1 is MNHEY and CDR2 is SVGAGI. V was clipped by 6 bases and J by 2 bases, with 9 bases between them.

V is TRBV5-8 and J is TRBJ2-5; no firm D call. The CDR3 covers 13 residues. The germline V and J ends were trimmed by 7 bases and 5 bases, with 15 bases remaining between them. Germline-derived CDR1 and CDR2 are SGHTS and YDEGEE. CDR3: CASWSFLRETQYF. For the CDR3, the DNA is TGTGCCAGCTGGTCCTTCCTCAGGGAGACCCAGTACTTC.

This clone showed up just a few times. The genes are TRBV3-1 (or the pseudogene TRBV3-2) and TRBJ1-1, with D possibly being TRBD1 (6 bases). The V end lost 1 base, the J end lost 8 bases, and 11 bases lay between the germline ends. The CDR3 consists of 13 residues. In germline, CDR1 is LGHDT, CDR2 YNNKEL (reference sequence). The CDR3 loop is CASSQAGVGEAFF. In DNA, the CDR3 is TGTGCCAGCAGCCAAGCAGGGGTTGGGGAAGCTTTCTTT.

The rearrangement uses TRBV19 and TRBJ1-4; unclear D gene. The CDR3 has 18 residues. V lost 11 bases to trimming and J lost 0 bases, with 25 bases between them. CDR1 is LNHDA, CDR2 SQIVND, per germline (reference sequence). CDR3 sequence (DNA): TGTGCCCCTAGCCAGTATGGTCGGGTTGACGCAACTAATGAAAAACTGTTTTTT. It is translated as CAPSQYGRVDATNEKLFF. Full variable domain (missing parts from reference TRBV19 and TRBJ1-4): DGGITQSPKYLFRKEGQNVTLSCEQNLNHDAMYWYRQDPGQGLRLIYYSQIVNDFQKGDIAEGYSVSREKKESFPLTVTSAQKNPTAFYLCAPSQYGRVDATNEKLFFGSGTQLSVL.

This clone was detected a few times. The genes are TRBV28 and TRBJ2-2, with 7 bases aligning to TRBD1. Germline CDR1 MDHEN, CDR2 SYDVKM. CDR3 length equals 14 residues. V was clipped by 2 bases and J by 7 bases; unmatched bases: 4. The CDR3 loop is CASSLNAGGGELFF. Written as DNA, the CDR3 is TGTGCCAGCAGTTTAAATGCAGGGGGCGGGGAGCTGTTTTTT.

The chain has TRBV7-3 and TRBJ2-2; a possible D gene is TRBD1 (6 bases). The CDR3 is 16 residues long. Trimming took 7 bases from V and 5 from J, leaving 20 bases between them. Germline loops: CDR1 SGHTA, CDR2 FQGTGA. CDR3 region: CASTVGPGVGTGELFF. The DNA of the CDR3 is TGTGCCAGCACCGTGGGCCCAGGGGTTGGAACCGGGGAGCTGTTTTTT.

V and J are TRBV7-9 and TRBJ1-2; 9 bases match TRBD1. This CDR3 spans 14 amino acids. Germline values: CDR1 SEHNR, CDR2 FQNEAQ (reference sequence). V shed 5 bases and J 6 bases; nucleotides not matched to a gene: 7. The CDR3 nucleotides are TGTGCCAGCAGCGCGGGACAGGGACAACATGGCTACACCTTC. Protein: CASSAGQGQHGYTF.

The chain links TRBV7-9 to TRBJ1-1; possible D gene TRBD1, 6 bases. The CDR3 sequence is 13 residues long. CDR1 SEHNR and CDR2 FQNEAQ come from the germline V gene (reference sequence). V was shortened by 1 base and J by 10 bases, with 13 bases between the two germline ends. The DNA for the CDR3 is TGTGCCAGCAGCTTAGGATGGGAGGGGGGAGCTTTCTTT. It codes for CASSLGWEGGAFF.

This clone was detected only a few times. This chain uses TRBV5-1 with TRBJ2-1, with 10 positions matching TRBD1. The V gene's germline CDR1 is SGHRS and CDR2 YFSETQ. CDR3 length: 17 residues. After removal of 0 bases from V and 4 bases from J, the junction contained 7 bases not matched to a gene. Written as DNA, the CDR3 is TGCGCCAGCAGCTTGGACTCCCCGGACAGGGGGTACAATGAGCAGTTCTTC. Its translation is CASSLDSPDRGYNEQFF.

The rearrangement links TRBV11-3 to TRBJ1-2, with TRBD1 as a possible D gene (5 bases). V was trimmed by 0 bases and J by 0 bases, leaving 11 bases between them. There are 16 residues in the CDR3. Per germline, CDR1 SGHNT and CDR2 YENEEA. CDR3 in amino acids: CASSLEGRASNYGYTF. In nucleotides, the CDR3 is TGTGCCAGCAGCTTAGAAGGCAGGGCCTCTAACTATGGCTACACCTTC.

The genes are TRBV14 and TRBJ1-6; D remains unclear. Germline assignment: CDR1 SGHDN and CDR2 FVKESK. The CDR3 contains 14 residues. The V end lost 4 bases, the J end lost 9 bases, and 13 bases lay between the germline ends. CDR3 DNA sequence: TGTGCCAGCAGCCTTCAAGGAGGTGGTTCACCCCTCCACTTT. This encodes CASSLQGGGSPLHF.

The chain is built from TRBV5-4 and TRBJ2-7, with D possibly being TRBD2 (6 bases). The CDR3 has 17 residues. Per germline, CDR1 SGHNT and CDR2 YYREEE (reference sequence). V was clipped by 2 bases and J by 0 bases, with 18 bases between them. CDR3 DNA sequence: TGTGCCAGCAGCTTAGGCGGGGCCGGGCCTCTCTCCTACGAGCAGTACTTC. This gives the protein CASSLGGAGPLSYEQYF.

The J gene is TRBJ2-2, the V gene TRBV5-1; 8 bases agree with TRBD1. There are 15 residues in the CDR3. Germline V gene sequence: CDR1 SGHRS, CDR2 YFSETQ. V was clipped by 5 bases and J by 1 base; unmatched bases: 4. This chain's CDR3 is CASRRTGLNTGELFF. The DNA for the CDR3 is TGCGCCAGCAGACGGACAGGGCTGAACACCGGGGAGCTGTTTTTT.

The rearrangement uses TRBV24-1 and TRBJ2-5, with no clear D. Germline V gene lookup returns CDR1 KGHDR and CDR2 SFDVKD. V was shortened by 6 bases and J by 2 bases, with 15 bases between the two germline ends. There are 15 residues in the CDR3. CDR3 bases: TGTGCCACCAGTTCGCCCCACGGGCGACAAGAGACCCAGTACTTC. Translating it yields CATSSPHGRQETQYF.

Only a few counts were recorded for this clone. The chain recombines TRBV4-1 with TRBJ2-2; D is ambiguous. CDR3 length equals 15 residues. Trimming stripped 2 bases from V and 1 base from J, with 8 bases between. Germline assignment: CDR1 MGHRA and CDR2 YSYEKL. Here the CDR3 DNA reads TGCGCCAGCAGCCAAAGGCGGATGAACACCGGGGAGCTGTTTTTT. Its protein is CASSQRRMNTGELFF.

This rearrangement joins TRBV7-2 to TRBJ1-2, with 7 bases aligning to TRBD1. The V segment lost 6 bases and the J segment 5 bases; nucleotides outside the gene matches: 12. In germline, CDR1 is SGHTA, CDR2 FQGNSA. This CDR3 contains 15 residues. The CDR3 DNA reads TGTGCCAGCAGTCTCGACCTGGGACAGAGGTATGGCTACACCTTC. It codes for CASSLDLGQRYGYTF.

This clone was detected once. The chain joins TRBV5-1 to TRBJ1-3, with D possibly matching TRBD1 (5 bases). With 4 bases removed from V and 0 bases from J, the gap between germline ends came to 14 bases. The CDR3 is 16 amino acids. Germline loops: CDR1 SGHRS, CDR2 YFSETQ. Written as DNA, the CDR3 is TGCGCCAGCAGCCCTGGGGGAGTCCGCTCTGGAAACACCATATATTTT. Translating it yields CASSPGGVRSGNTIYF.

This chain uses TRBV21-1 with TRBJ2-5; TRBD2 is taken as the D call from the table, unchecked against the DNA. TRBV21-1 is described as a pseudogene. This CDR3 comprises 17 residues. The CDR3 DNA is TGTGCCAGCAGCACGACGGGAGAGGCCGTTAACCAAGAGACCCAGTACTTC. Translated, it gives CASSTTGEAVNQETQYF.

This clone was observed a handful of times. The chain is built from TRBV6-5 and TRBJ2-1; 10 bases are shared with TRBD2. Looked up from germline, CDR1 is MNHEY and CDR2 is SVGAGI. J was trimmed by 4 bases and V by 11 bases; bases with no gene match: 11. There are 15 residues in the CDR3. Here the CDR3 reads CAGSLAGKDYNEQFF. The CDR3 DNA reads TGTGCCGGATCACTAGCGGGGAAAGATTACAATGAGCAGTTCTTC.

This chain uses TRBV30 with TRBJ2-1; D gene ambiguous. CDR3 size: 13 residues. Germline V gene sequence: CDR1 GTSNPN, CDR2 SVGIG (reference sequence). V was cut by 0 bases and J by 3 bases, with 6 bases left in between. CDR3 amino acids: CAWSVGSYNEQFF. The CDR3 nucleotides are TGTGCCTGGAGTGTCGGAAGCTACAATGAGCAGTTCTTC.

This clone was recorded a few times. This rearrangement joins TRBV4-3 to TRBJ1-4; the D gene is possibly TRBD1 (6 bases). CDR3 size: 15 residues. Germline V gene sequence: CDR1 LGHNA, CDR2 YSLEER. V was cut by 0 bases and J by 5 bases, with 10 bases left in between. The DNA of the CDR3 is TGCGCCAGCAGCCAAGATAGGACAGTAAATGAAAAACTGTTTTTT. Translated: CASSQDRTVNEKLFF.

The gene calls are TRBV5-1 and TRBJ2-7; no reliable D call. This CDR3 comprises 14 residues. Trimming removed 0 bases from V and 1 base from J, with 8 bases in between. Per the germline V gene, CDR1 is SGHRS and CDR2 is YFSETQ. CDR3 amino acids: CASSLGGESYEQYF. CDR3 sequence (DNA): TGCGCCAGCAGCTTGGGCGGTGAGTCCTACGAGCAGTACTTC.

This CDR3 reads CASSSDRGPYTQYF. CDR3 DNA: TGTGCCAGCAGCTCCGACAGGGGACCCTATACGCAGTATTTT. This chain uses TRBV13 with TRBJ2-3, with 8 nucleotides matching TRBD1. V lost 4 bases and J lost 7; bases outside the gene matches: 7. CDR1 PRHDT and CDR2 FYEKMQ come from the germline V gene (reference sequence). The CDR3 is 14 residues long.

The chain employs TRBV28 and TRBJ2-5; D might be TRBD1 (6 bases). Trimming left V 6 bases short and J 5 bases short, with 13 bases between. Germline values: CDR1 MDHEN, CDR2 SYDVKM. The CDR3 loop spans 13 amino acids. CDR3 sequence: CASRTGIVETQYF. DNA of the CDR3: TGTGCCAGCAGAACAGGGATTGTGGAGACCCAGTACTTC.